These 15 T cell receptor beta chains were sequenced from one sample in a study of shared T cell receptors in the human thymus. Produced via immunoSEQ multiplex PCR; TCRdb's table is partial and in-frame only. The sample has some 400,000 clones; just under 95% are singletons. The sequenced sample was thymocytes. The receptors come from a human donor.

In this sample, this clone turned up once. The V and J genes are TRBV28 and TRBJ1-2; D is unresolved. CDR1 is MDHEN and CDR2 is SYDVKM in the germline V gene. V was cut by 10 bases and J by 8 bases, with 11 bases left in between. The CDR3 loop spans 10 amino acids. In DNA form, the CDR3 reads TGTGCCACTCTTGCCCGGGGCTACACCTTC. It yields the protein CATLARGYTF.

The gene calls are TRBV19 and TRBJ2-3; D is undetermined. The V gene's germline CDR1 is LNHDA and CDR2 SQIVND (reference sequence). Deletions cut 7 bases from V and 1 base from J, with 9 bases between. This CDR3 is built from 13 residues. The CDR3 DNA reads TGTGCCAGTAAAAGACCTGGCACAGATACGCAGTATTTT. Amino acid sequence: CASKRPGTDTQYF.

The chain combines TRBV27 with TRBJ2-3; 9 nucleotides align to TRBD1. Germline V gives CDR1 MNHEY, CDR2 SMNVEV (reference sequence). This CDR3 comprises 16 residues. With 6 bases clipped from V and 0 bases from J, the junction kept 7 bases outside the gene matches. CDR3 residues: CASRQQGASSTDTQYF. CDR3 DNA sequence: TGTGCCAGCAGACAACAGGGGGCCTCTAGCACAGATACGCAGTATTTT.

V usage is TRBV6-1 and J usage is TRBJ1-4; TRBD1 agrees at 12 bases. V shed 2 bases, J shed 1 base, and the junction held 17 bases outside the gene matches. Germline V gene data show CDR1 as MNHNS and CDR2 as SASEGT. CDR3 size: 22 residues. The CDR3, as DNA: TGTGCCAGCAGTGAATCATTTAGGGTGGGGACAGGGGGCTTTGAAACTAATGAAAAACTGTTTTTT. This translates into CASSESFRVGTGGFETNEKLFF.

The rearrangement links TRBV7-9 to TRBJ1-1, with 7 bases matching TRBD1. Looked up from germline, CDR1 is SEHNR and CDR2 is FQNEAQ (reference sequence). The CDR3 has 15 residues. Unmatched junction bases numbered 5, after V lost 3 bases and J lost 1 base. The CDR3 loop is CASSFHRGGNTEAFF. CDR3 DNA sequence: TGTGCCAGCAGCTTCCACAGGGGAGGGAACACTGAAGCTTTCTTT.

Worth noting for this clone: This CDR3 is missing its conserved last phenylalanine or tryptophan, likely due to a read error. No DNA is shown, since the ends of the CDR3 on it are uncertain; the CDR3 is the one TCRdb lists. The CDR3 sequence: CASSGTGPTWDSALD. This chain connects TRBV2 to TRBJ2-7; the D call in the table, TRBD1, was not verified against the DNA. CDR1 is SNHLY, CDR2 FYNNEI, per germline. The CDR3 contains 15 residues when both ends are counted.

The chain links TRBV19 to TRBJ1-5; the D is unclear. V was cut by 1 base and J by 0 bases, with 10 bases left in between. CDR1 and CDR2 (germline): LNHDA, SQIVND (reference sequence). CDR3 size: 16 residues. The CDR3 DNA follows: TGTGCCAGTAGTATAGCGGCCGTTGATAGCAATCAGCCCCAGCATTTT. Its translation is CASSIAAVDSNQPQHF.

The V call is TRBV27, the J call TRBJ2-7, with 12 bases matching TRBD2. The germline V gene encodes CDR1 MNHEY and CDR2 SMNVEV (reference sequence). This CDR3 has 16 amino acids. V was pared by 6 bases and J by 2 bases, with 8 bases of the junction left unmatched. The CDR3: CASRGRLAGAPYEQYF. The DNA for the CDR3 is TGTGCCAGCAGAGGGAGACTAGCGGGAGCTCCCTACGAGCAGTACTTC.

The chain links TRBV5-1 to TRBJ2-5, with TRBD1 identical over 8 bases. Per the germline V gene, CDR1 is SGHRS and CDR2 is YFSETQ. The CDR3 runs 14 residues. The trim removed 6 bases at V and 6 bases at J, leaving 10 bases unmatched. CDR3 sequence: CASTDRGTRKTQYF. The DNA of the CDR3 is TGCGCCAGCACCGACAGGGGAACGAGGAAGACCCAGTACTTC.

This rearrangement joins TRBV20-1 to TRBJ1-1; no reliable D call. Germline-derived CDR1 and CDR2 are DFQATT and SNEGSKA (reference sequence). Between the trimmed V and J ends, which lost 1 base and 6 bases, there was a span of 3 bases. The CDR3 length is 10 residues. This CDR3 is CSARAPEAFF. DNA of the CDR3: TGCAGTGCTAGAGCTCCTGAAGCTTTCTTT.

The rearrangement joins TRBV6-6 to TRBJ2-1, with no clear D. V was clipped by 6 bases and J by 5 bases, with 8 bases between them. Germline CDR1 MNHNY, CDR2 SVGAGI (reference sequence). The CDR3 has 12 residues. The CDR3 region has the DNA TGTGCCAGCAGCCAAAGAGACAATGAGCAGTTCTTC. It yields the protein CASSQRDNEQFF.

In regard to this clone: This sample includes further DNA sequences coding for the same CDR3. The CDR3 loop is CASSLTGGNTIYF. DNA for the CDR3: TGTGCCAGCAGTTTGACAGGAGGCAACACCATATATTTT. V and J are TRBV27 and TRBJ1-3, with D perhaps matching TRBD1 (6 bases). Germline CDR1 reads MNHEY; CDR2 reads SMNVEV (reference sequence). There are 13 residues in the CDR3. With 3 bases removed from V and 7 bases from J, the gap between germline ends came to 10 bases.

This chain uses TRBV21-1 with TRBJ1-4; the D call of TRBD1 is as the table states it, not checked on the DNA. TRBV21-1 counts as a pseudogene. The CDR3 sequence is 18 residues long. The CDR3 DNA sequence: TGTGCCAGCAGCAAATGGAAAAGAGGACAGGGACCTAATGAAAAACTGTTTTTT. Translation: CASSKWKRGQGPNEKLFF.

The chain employs TRBV18 and TRBJ1-5; weak D call: TRBD1 (5 bases). V lost 3 bases and J 0 bases, leaving 15 bases between the germline ends. This CDR3 has 17 residues. Germline CDR1 KGHSH, CDR2 LQKENI. The CDR3 DNA sequence: TGTGCCAGCTCACCCGGCAGGGAGCCTTATAGCAATCAGCCCCAGCATTTT. Its protein is CASSPGREPYSNQPQHF.

This rearrangement joins TRBV29-1 to TRBJ1-2, with D tentatively TRBD1 (6 bases). Germline V gives CDR1 SQVTM, CDR2 ANQGSEA. This CDR3 is 11 amino acids long. Trimming took off 6 bases at V and 8 bases at J, with 13 bases between the two ends. The CDR3 sequence is CSVLMGAGYTF. CDR3 coding DNA: TGCAGCGTCCTGATGGGGGCGGGCTACACCTTC.